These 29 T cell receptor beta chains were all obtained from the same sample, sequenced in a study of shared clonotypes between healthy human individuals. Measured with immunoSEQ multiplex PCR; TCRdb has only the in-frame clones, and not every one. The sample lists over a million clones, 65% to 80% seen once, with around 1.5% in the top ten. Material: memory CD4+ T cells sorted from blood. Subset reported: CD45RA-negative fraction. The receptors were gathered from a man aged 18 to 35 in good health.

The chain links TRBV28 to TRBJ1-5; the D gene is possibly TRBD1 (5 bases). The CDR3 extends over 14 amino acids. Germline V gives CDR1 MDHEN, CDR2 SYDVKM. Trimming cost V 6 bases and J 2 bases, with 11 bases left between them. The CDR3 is CASRQGFRNQPQHF. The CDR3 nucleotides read TGTGCCAGCAGGCAGGGCTTTCGCAATCAGCCCCAGCATTTT.

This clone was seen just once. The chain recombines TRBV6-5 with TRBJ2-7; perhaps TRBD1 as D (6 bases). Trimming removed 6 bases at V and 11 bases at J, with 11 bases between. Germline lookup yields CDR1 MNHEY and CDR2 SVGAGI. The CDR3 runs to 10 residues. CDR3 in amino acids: CASRRTEEYF. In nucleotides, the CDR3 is TGTGCCAGCAGACGGACAGAAGAGTACTTC.

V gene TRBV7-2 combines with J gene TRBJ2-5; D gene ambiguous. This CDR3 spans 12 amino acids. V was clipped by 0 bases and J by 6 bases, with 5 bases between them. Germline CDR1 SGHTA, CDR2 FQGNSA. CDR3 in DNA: TGTGCCAGCAGCTTAGCATTCCAGACCCAGTACTTC. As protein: CASSLAFQTQYF. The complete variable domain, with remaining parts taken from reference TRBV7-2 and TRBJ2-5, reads GAGVSQSPSNKVTEKGKDVELRCDPISGHTALYWYRQSLGQGLEFLIYFQGNSAPDKSGLPSDRFSAERTGGSVSTLTIQRTQQEDSAVYLCASSLAFQTQYFGPGTRLLVL.

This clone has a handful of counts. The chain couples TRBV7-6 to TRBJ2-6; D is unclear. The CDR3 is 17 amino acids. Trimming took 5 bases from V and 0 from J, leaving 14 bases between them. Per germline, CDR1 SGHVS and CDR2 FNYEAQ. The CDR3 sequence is CASSPGRTTSGANVLTF. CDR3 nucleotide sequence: TGTGCCAGCAGCCCTGGTCGGACGACCTCTGGGGCCAACGTCCTGACTTTC.

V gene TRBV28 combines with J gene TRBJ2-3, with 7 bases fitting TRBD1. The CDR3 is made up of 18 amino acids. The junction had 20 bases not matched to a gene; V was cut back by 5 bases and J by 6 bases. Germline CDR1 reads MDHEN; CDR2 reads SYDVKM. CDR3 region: CASSVPTGTVLRRDTQYF. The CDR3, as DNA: TGTGCCAGCAGTGTGCCAACCGGGACAGTGTTGAGGAGGGATACGCAGTATTTT. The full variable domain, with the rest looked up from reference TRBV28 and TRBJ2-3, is DVKVTQSSRYLVKRTGEKVFLECVQDMDHENMFWYRQDPGLGLRLIYFSYDVKMKEKGDIPEGYSVSREKKERFSLILESASTNQTSMYLCASSVPTGTVLRRDTQYFGPGTRLTVL.

Here the CDR3 DNA reads TGTGCCAGTTTTCGGGTATACACAGATACGCAGTATTTT. Translating gives CASFRVYTDTQYF. The chain couples TRBV2 to TRBJ2-3; D not certain. The CDR3 contains 13 residues. CDR1 SNHLY and CDR2 FYNNEI come from the germline V gene. V gave up 9 bases and J gave up 2 bases, with 12 bases separating them. The full variable domain, rest sourced from reference TRBV2 and TRBJ2-3, is EPEVTQTPSHQVTQMGQEVILRCVPISNHLYFYWYRQILGQKVEFLVSFYNNEISEKSEIFDDQFSVERPDGSNFTLKIRSTKLEDSAMYFCASFRVYTDTQYFGPGTRLTVL.

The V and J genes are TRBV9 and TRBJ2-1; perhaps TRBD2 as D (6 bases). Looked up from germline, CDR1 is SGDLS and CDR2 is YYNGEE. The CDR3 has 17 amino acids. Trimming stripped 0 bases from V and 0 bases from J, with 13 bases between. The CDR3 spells CASSVGMAGSSYNEQFF. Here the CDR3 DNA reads TGTGCCAGCAGCGTAGGAATGGCGGGAAGCTCCTACAATGAGCAGTTCTTC. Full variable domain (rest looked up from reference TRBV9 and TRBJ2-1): DSGVTQTPKHLITATGQRVTLRCSPRSGDLSVYWYQQSLDQGLQFLIQYYNGEERAKGNILERFSAQQFPDLHSELNLSSLELGDSALYFCASSVGMAGSSYNEQFFGPGTRLTVL.

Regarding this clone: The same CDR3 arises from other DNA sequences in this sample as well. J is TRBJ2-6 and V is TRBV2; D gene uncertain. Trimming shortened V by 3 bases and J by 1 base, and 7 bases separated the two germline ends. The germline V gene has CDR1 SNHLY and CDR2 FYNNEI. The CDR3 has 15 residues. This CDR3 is CASSEQGSGANVLTF. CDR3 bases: TGTGCCAGCAGTGAGCAAGGTTCTGGGGCCAACGTCCTGACTTTC. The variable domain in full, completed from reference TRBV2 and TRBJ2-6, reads EPEVTQTPSHQVTQMGQEVILRCVPISNHLYFYWYRQILGQKVEFLVSFYNNEISEKSEIFDDQFSVERPDGSNFTLKIRSTKLEDSAMYFCASSEQGSGANVLTFGAGSRLTVL.

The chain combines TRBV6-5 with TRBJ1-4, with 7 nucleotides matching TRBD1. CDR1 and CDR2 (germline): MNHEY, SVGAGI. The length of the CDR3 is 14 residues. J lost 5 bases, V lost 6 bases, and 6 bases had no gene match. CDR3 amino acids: CASRRKQGNEKLFF. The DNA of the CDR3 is TGTGCCAGCAGGCGGAAACAGGGGAATGAAAAACTGTTTTTT.

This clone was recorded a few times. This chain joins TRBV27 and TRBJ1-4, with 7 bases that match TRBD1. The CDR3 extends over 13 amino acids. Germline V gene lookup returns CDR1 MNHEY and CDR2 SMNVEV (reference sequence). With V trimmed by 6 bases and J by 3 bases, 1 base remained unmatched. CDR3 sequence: CASRDRPNEKLFF. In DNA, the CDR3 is TGTGCCAGCAGGGACAGGCCTAATGAAAAACTGTTTTTT.

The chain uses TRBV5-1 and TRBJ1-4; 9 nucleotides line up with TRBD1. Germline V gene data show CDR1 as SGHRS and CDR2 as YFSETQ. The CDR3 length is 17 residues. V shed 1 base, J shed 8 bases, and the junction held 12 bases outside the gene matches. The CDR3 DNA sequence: TGCGCCAGCAGCTTGAATCCCCACAGGGGGCGGGAGGAAAAACTGTTTTTT. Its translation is CASSLNPHRGREEKLFF.

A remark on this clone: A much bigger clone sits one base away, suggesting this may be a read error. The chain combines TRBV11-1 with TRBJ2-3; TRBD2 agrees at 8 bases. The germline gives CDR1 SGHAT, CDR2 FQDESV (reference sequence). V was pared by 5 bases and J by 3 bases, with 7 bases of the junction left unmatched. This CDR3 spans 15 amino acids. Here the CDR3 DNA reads TGTGCCAGCAGCCGAGGACTAGCAGGGACAGATACGCAGTATTTT. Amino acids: CASSRGLAGTDTQYF. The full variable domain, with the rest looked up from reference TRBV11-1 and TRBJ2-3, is EAEVAQSPRYKITEKSQAVAFWCDPISGHATLYWYRQILGQGPELLVQFQDESVVDDSQLPKDRFSAERLKGVDSTLKIQPAELGDSAMYLCASSRGLAGTDTQYFGPGTRLTVL.

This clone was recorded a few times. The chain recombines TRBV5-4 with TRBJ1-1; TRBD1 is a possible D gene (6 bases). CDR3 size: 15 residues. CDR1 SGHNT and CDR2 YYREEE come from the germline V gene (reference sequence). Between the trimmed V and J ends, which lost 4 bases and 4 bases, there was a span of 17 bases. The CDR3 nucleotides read TGTGCCAGCAGCCGTGGGGCAGGGGAAGGCACTGAAGCTTTCTTT. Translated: CASSRGAGEGTEAFF.

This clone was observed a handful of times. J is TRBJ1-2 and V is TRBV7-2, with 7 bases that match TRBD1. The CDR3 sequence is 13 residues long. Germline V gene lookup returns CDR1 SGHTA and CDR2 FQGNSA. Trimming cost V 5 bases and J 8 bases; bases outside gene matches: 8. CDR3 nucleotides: TGTGCCAGCAGCGTTCGACAGGGTCGGGGCTACACCTTC. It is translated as CASSVRQGRGYTF.

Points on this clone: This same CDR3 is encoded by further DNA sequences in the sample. The CDR3 DNA reads TGCGCCAGCAGCTTGGGTAGGGGATCGTCCTATAATTCACCCCTCCACTTT. Amino acid sequence: CASSLGRGSSYNSPLHF. The chain links TRBV5-1 to TRBJ1-6; D perhaps matches TRBD1 (5 bases). The V end was cut by 0 bases, the J end by 1 base, with 11 bases between. This CDR3 comprises 17 residues. CDR1 is SGHRS and CDR2 is YFSETQ in the germline V gene.

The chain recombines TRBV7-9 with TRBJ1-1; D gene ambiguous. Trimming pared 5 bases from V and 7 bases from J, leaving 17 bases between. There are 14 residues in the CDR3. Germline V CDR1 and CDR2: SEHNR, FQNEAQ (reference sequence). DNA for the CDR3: TGTGCCAGCAGCCCCCGGTGGAGGGAAGATGAAGCTTTCTTT. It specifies CASSPRWREDEAFF.

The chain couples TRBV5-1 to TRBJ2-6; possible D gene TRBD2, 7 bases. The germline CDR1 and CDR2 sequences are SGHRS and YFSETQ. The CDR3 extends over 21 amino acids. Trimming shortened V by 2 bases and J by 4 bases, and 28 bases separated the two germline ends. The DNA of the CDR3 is TGCGCCAGCAGCTTCCGGGGGGCGCGTACGGCGGGATCGATCGGGGCCAACGTCCTGACTTTC. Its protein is CASSFRGARTAGSIGANVLTF.

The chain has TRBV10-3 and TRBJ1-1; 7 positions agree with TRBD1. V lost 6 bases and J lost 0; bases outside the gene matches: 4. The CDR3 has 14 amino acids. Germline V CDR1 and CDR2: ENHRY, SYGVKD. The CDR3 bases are TGTGCCATCAGCTCACAGGGGTTGAACACTGAAGCTTTCTTT. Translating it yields CAISSQGLNTEAFF.

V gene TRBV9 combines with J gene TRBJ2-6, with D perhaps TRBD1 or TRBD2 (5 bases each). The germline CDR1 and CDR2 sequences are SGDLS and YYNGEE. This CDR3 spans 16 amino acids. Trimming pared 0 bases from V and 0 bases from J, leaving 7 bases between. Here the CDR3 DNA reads TGTGCCAGCAGCGTAGCTGGGGGCTCTGGGGCCAACGTCCTGACTTTC. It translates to CASSVAGGSGANVLTF.

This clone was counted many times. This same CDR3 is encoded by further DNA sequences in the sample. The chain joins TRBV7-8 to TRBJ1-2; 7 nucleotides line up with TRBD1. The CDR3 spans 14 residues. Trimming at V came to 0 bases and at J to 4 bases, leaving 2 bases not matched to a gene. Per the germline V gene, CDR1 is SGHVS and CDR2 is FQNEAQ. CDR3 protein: CASSLADRVYGYTF. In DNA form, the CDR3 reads TGTGCCAGCAGCTTAGCAGACAGGGTCTATGGCTACACCTTC.

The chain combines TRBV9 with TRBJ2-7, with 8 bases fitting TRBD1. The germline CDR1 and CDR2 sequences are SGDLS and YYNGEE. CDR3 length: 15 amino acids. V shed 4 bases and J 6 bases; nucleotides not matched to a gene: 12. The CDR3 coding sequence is TGTGCCAGCAGCCCTACCGGACAGGGTTCTCGCGAGCAGTACTTC. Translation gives CASSPTGQGSREQYF.

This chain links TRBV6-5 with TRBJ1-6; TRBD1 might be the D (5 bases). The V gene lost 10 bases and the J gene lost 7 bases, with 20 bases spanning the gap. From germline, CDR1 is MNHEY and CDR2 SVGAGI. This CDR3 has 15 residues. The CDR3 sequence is CATVRDYNGNSPLHF. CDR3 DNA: TGTGCCACCGTGAGGGACTATAATGGGAATTCACCCCTCCACTTT.

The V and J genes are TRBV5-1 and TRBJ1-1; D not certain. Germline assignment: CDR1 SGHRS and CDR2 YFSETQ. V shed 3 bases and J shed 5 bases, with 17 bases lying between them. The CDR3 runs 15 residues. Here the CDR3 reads CASSYTWTGKTEAFF. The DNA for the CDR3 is TGCGCCAGCAGCTATACCTGGACGGGAAAAACTGAAGCTTTCTTT.

CDR3 loop: CASSRGGASQETQYF. CDR3 in DNA: TGCGCCAGCAGTAGAGGGGGAGCGTCCCAAGAGACCCAGTACTTC. The chain carries TRBV5-1 and TRBJ2-5, with D possibly being TRBD1 (6 bases). Trimming left V 5 bases short and J 1 base short, with 15 bases between. The CDR3 is 15 amino acids. Germline CDR1 is SGHRS and CDR2 is YFSETQ.

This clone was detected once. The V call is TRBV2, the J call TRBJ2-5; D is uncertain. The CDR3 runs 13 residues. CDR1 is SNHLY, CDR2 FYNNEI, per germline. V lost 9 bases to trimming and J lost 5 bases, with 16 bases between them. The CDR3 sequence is CARTQGYGETQYF. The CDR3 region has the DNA TGTGCCAGGACCCAAGGGTACGGGGAGACCCAGTACTTC.

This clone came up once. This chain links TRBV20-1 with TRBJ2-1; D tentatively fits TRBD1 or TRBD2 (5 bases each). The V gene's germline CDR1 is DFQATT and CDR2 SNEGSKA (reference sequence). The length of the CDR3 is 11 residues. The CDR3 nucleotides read TGCAGCGGGGCCTTCGACAATGAGCAGTTCTTC. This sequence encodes CSGAFDNEQFF.

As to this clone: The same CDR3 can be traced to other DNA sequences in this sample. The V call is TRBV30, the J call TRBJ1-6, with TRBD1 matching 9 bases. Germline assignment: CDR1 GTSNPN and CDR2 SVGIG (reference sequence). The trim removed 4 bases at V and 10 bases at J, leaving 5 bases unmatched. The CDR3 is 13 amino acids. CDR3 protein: CAWTRDRDSPLHF. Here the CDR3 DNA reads TGTGCCTGGACCAGGGACAGGGACTCACCCCTCCACTTT.

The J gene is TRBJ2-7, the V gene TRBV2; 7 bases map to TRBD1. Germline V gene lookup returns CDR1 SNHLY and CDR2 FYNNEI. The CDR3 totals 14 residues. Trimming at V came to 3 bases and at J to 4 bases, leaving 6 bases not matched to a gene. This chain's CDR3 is CASSDRQGPYEQYF. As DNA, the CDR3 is TGTGCCAGCAGTGATCGACAGGGACCTTACGAGCAGTACTTC. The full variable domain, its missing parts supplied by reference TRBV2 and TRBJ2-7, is EPEVTQTPSHQVTQMGQEVILRCVPISNHLYFYWYRQILGQKVEFLVSFYNNEISEKSEIFDDQFSVERPDGSNFTLKIRSTKLEDSAMYFCASSDRQGPYEQYFGPGTRLTVT.

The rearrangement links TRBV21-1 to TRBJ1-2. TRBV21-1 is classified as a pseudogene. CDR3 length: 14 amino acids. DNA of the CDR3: TGTGCCAGCAGCAAAAAGTCAAGGAGTTATGGCTACACCTTC. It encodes CASSKKSRSYGYTF.